The 21 T cell receptor beta chains in this list originate from one sample, sequenced in a study of blood T cell repertoires in COVID-19. Method: immunoSEQ multiplex PCR; TCRdb's copy keeps in-frame clones and lacks some. The data show 200,000 to 250,000 clones, with 75% to 85% seen just once and roughly 10% held by the top ten. The sequencing input was peripheral blood. The receptors stem from a man over 45 with active or convalescent COVID-19.

The chain is built from TRBV7-2 and TRBJ2-7, with 13 bases matching TRBD2. After removal of 5 bases from V and 2 bases from J, the junction contained 6 bases not matched to a gene. The CDR3 covers 16 residues. The V gene's germline CDR1 is SGHTA and CDR2 FQGNSA. The CDR3 nucleotides read TGTGCCAGCAGCGCAAGGGGACTAGCGGGAACCTACGAGCAGTACTTC. It codes for CASSARGLAGTYEQYF.

V and J are TRBV2 and TRBJ2-7; 7 nucleotides line up with TRBD2. CDR1 is SNHLY and CDR2 is FYNNEI in the germline V gene. The trim removed 4 bases at V and 2 bases at J, leaving 8 bases unmatched. This CDR3 has 15 amino acids. The DNA of the CDR3 is TGTGCCAGCAGTGTTCGGACTAGTAGCGCCTACGAGCAGTACTTC. Translating gives CASSVRTSSAYEQYF.

V usage is TRBV28 and J usage is TRBJ2-2; 8 bases line up with TRBD1. The junction had 2 bases not matched to a gene; V was cut back by 4 bases and J by 1 base. Germline CDR1 is MDHEN and CDR2 is SYDVKM. The CDR3 covers 15 residues. CDR3 region: CASSSGTGNTGELFF. The CDR3 DNA reads as TGTGCCAGCAGTTCCGGGACAGGGAACACCGGGGAGCTGTTTTTT.

The rearrangement joins TRBV5-1 to TRBJ1-4, with D possibly being TRBD1 (6 bases). V was clipped by 4 bases and J by 5 bases, with 18 bases between them. The CDR3 totals 16 residues. Germline loops: CDR1 SGHRS, CDR2 YFSETQ. The CDR3 coding sequence is TGCGCCAGCAGCCCTGAGGGCAGGGGAGGGAATGAAAAACTGTTTTTT. Its translation: CASSPEGRGGNEKLFF.

CDR3 in amino acids: CAGRLGQGASGANVLTF. The CDR3 DNA reads TGTGCCGGGAGATTAGGACAGGGGGCATCTGGGGCCAACGTCCTGACTTTC. This chain connects TRBV7-8 to TRBJ2-6, with 11 nucleotides matching TRBD1. With V trimmed by 11 bases and J by 1 base, 10 bases remained unmatched. The CDR3 consists of 17 residues. Germline CDR1 is SGHVS and CDR2 is FQNEAQ.

This chain links TRBV14 with TRBJ1-2; D is unclear. The CDR3 runs to 13 residues. Germline values: CDR1 SGHDN, CDR2 FVKESK. V shed 0 bases and J shed 1 base, with 3 bases lying between them. The DNA for the CDR3 is TGTGCCAGCAGCCAAGATCTTAACTATGGCTACACCTTC. Translation: CASSQDLNYGYTF. The full variable domain, with the rest looked up from reference TRBV14 and TRBJ1-2, is EAGVTQFPSHSVIEKGQTVTLRCDPISGHDNLYWYRRVMGKEIKFLLHFVKESKQDESGMPNNRFLAERTGGTYSTLKVQPAELEDSGVYFCASSQDLNYGYTFGSGTRLTVV.

The chain recombines TRBV9 with TRBJ2-1; the match to TRBD2 covers 7 bases. V shed 0 bases, J shed 1 base, and the junction held 7 bases outside the gene matches. The CDR3 consists of 17 residues. From germline, CDR1 is SGDLS and CDR2 YYNGEE. The CDR3 loop is CASSVGGLAASYNEQFF. The CDR3 region has the DNA TGTGCCAGCAGCGTAGGTGGGCTAGCGGCTTCCTACAATGAGCAGTTCTTC.

This clone was recorded at least ten times. The chain links TRBV28 to TRBJ1-6; tentative D call: TRBD1 (6 bases). Germline CDR1 is MDHEN and CDR2 is SYDVKM. V shed 6 bases and J shed 5 bases, with 11 bases lying between them. This CDR3 spans 14 amino acids. DNA for the CDR3: TGTGCCAGCAGGCACAGGGTGAATAATTCACCCCTCCACTTT. Protein: CASRHRVNNSPLHF.

The chain has TRBV6-2 or TRBV6-3 and TRBJ2-1; 11 bases match TRBD2. The V gene's germline CDR1 is MNHEY and CDR2 SVGEGT. The trim removed 5 bases at V and 8 bases at J, leaving 8 bases unmatched. CDR3 length equals 15 residues. The CDR3 loop reads CASSDSGGGLDEQFF. In DNA form, the CDR3 reads TGTGCCAGCAGTGATAGCGGGGGGGGCCTCGATGAGCAGTTCTTC.

The V call is TRBV2, the J call TRBJ1-5; D unclear. The length of the CDR3 is 16 residues. Trimming removed 2 bases from V and 1 base from J, with 12 bases in between. The germline gives CDR1 SNHLY, CDR2 FYNNEI. CDR3 in amino acids: CASSENGPGSNQPQHF. The CDR3 DNA reads TGTGCCAGCAGTGAAAATGGCCCCGGGAGCAATCAGCCCCAGCATTTT.

The rearrangement links TRBV10-1 to TRBJ1-4; no clear D. The CDR3 contains 18 residues. Germline V gives CDR1 WNHNN, CDR2 SYGVQD (reference sequence). The germline V and J ends were trimmed by 0 bases and 4 bases, with 18 bases remaining between them. The DNA of the CDR3 is TGCGCCAGCAGTGAGTCGGGAATCCTTAGGGAGGATAATGAAAAACTGTTTTTT. Translation gives CASSESGILREDNEKLFF.

The J gene is TRBJ1-4, the V gene TRBV15; 9 bases fit TRBD1. From germline, CDR1 is LNHNV and CDR2 YYDKDF (reference sequence). V was pared by 0 bases and J by 8 bases, with 10 bases of the junction left unmatched. The CDR3 has 17 residues. The CDR3 sequence is CATSRDPGTGRWEKLFF. The CDR3 DNA follows: TGTGCCACCAGCAGAGATCCTGGGACAGGGAGATGGGAAAAACTGTTTTTT.

This chain links TRBV11-3 with TRBJ2-1, with D perhaps TRBD2 (6 bases). CDR1 SGHNT and CDR2 YENEEA come from the germline V gene. This CDR3 is 15 amino acids long. Trimming pared 1 base from V and 2 bases from J, leaving 9 bases between. The CDR3 DNA follows: TGTGCCAGCAGCTTAGGGGGGGTAGCCTACAATGAGCAGTTCTTC. It codes for CASSLGGVAYNEQFF.

CDR3 in DNA: TGCGCCAGCAGCAACAGGACGGGTAATTCACCCCTCCACTTT. Its translation is CASSNRTGNSPLHF. The chain uses TRBV5-1 and TRBJ1-6; a possible D gene is TRBD1 (5 bases). V lost 4 bases to trimming and J lost 6 bases, with 11 bases between them. CDR3 length: 14 residues. Germline assignment: CDR1 SGHRS and CDR2 YFSETQ.

Only one count was recorded for this clone. The V gene is TRBV19, the J gene TRBJ1-5; 7 positions match TRBD1. The germline CDR1 and CDR2 sequences are LNHDA and SQIVND (reference sequence). Trimming at V came to 7 bases and at J to 0 bases, leaving 6 bases not matched to a gene. The CDR3 runs 15 residues. CDR3 DNA sequence: TGTGCCAGTAACGACAGGGAATATAGCAATCAGCCCCAGCATTTT. This gives the protein CASNDREYSNQPQHF.

This clone has just one count. This chain uses TRBV28 with TRBJ1-5; perhaps TRBD1 as D (5 bases). Germline V CDR1 and CDR2: MDHEN, SYDVKM. V lost 6 bases to trimming and J lost 6 bases, with 18 bases between them. The CDR3 is 15 amino acids. CDR3 bases: TGTGCCAGCAGGTTAACAGTGACAGCCCTTCAGCCCCAGCATTTT. This encodes CASRLTVTALQPQHF. The full variable domain, in which reference TRBV28 and TRBJ1-5 provide the parts outside the CDR3, is DVKVTQSSRYLVKRTGEKVFLECVQDMDHENMFWYRQDPGLGLRLIYFSYDVKMKEKGDIPEGYSVSREKKERFSLILESASTNQTSMYLCASRLTVTALQPQHFGDGTRLSIL.

The rearrangement links TRBV2 to TRBJ2-5; D is unresolved. The V end was cut by 0 bases, the J end by 2 bases, with 16 bases between. Germline V gene sequence: CDR1 SNHLY, CDR2 FYNNEI. This CDR3 comprises 17 residues. CDR3 in DNA: TGTGCCAGCAGTGAAGCGTTCAACCCGCGTTTTCAAGAGACCCAGTACTTC. Its translation is CASSEAFNPRFQETQYF.

V usage is TRBV19 and J usage is TRBJ2-5; tentative D call: TRBD1 (5 bases). Germline-derived CDR1 and CDR2 are LNHDA and SQIVND (reference sequence). Trimming removed 4 bases from V and 3 bases from J, with 15 bases in between. The CDR3 runs to 15 residues. The CDR3 DNA follows: TGTGCCAGTAGTACCCTCCTCCGACAGAAAGAGACCCAGTACTTC. It is translated as CASSTLLRQKETQYF.

J is TRBJ2-3 and V is TRBV7-2; the match to TRBD1 covers 11 bases. Germline CDR1 SGHTA, CDR2 FQGNSA. The CDR3 is 20 amino acids. V trimming: 0 bases; J trimming: 0 bases; junction bases outside the gene matches: 11. The CDR3: CASSLAGGQGAPTSTDTQYF. DNA of the CDR3: TGTGCCAGCAGCTTAGCCGGTGGACAGGGGGCCCCAACCAGCACAGATACGCAGTATTTT.

V gene TRBV29-1 combines with J gene TRBJ1-6; TRBD1 is a possible D gene (6 bases). V lost 4 bases, J lost 8 bases, and 12 bases lay in between. Germline CDR1 reads SQVTM; CDR2 reads ANQGSEA. The CDR3 has 13 amino acids. The CDR3 sequence is CSVGGGNDSPLHF. In DNA form, the CDR3 reads TGCAGCGTTGGAGGGGGAAATGATTCACCCCTCCACTTT.

This clone was counted only a few times. This chain joins TRBV3-1 (or the pseudogene TRBV3-2) and TRBJ1-2; TRBD1 matches 7 bases. The CDR3 runs 14 residues. The junction had 9 bases not matched to a gene; V was cut back by 4 bases and J by 7 bases. CDR1 is LGHDT and CDR2 is YNNKEL in the germline V gene (reference sequence). The CDR3 nucleotides read TGTGCCAGCAGCCCCGGGACAGTTGACCGTGGCTACACCTTC. Residues: CASSPGTVDRGYTF.